This TCR beta chain was documented in a study of graft-versus-host responses after intestinal transplantation. Across the whole study: In this cohort, recipients had multivisceral, liver-intestinal, or isolated intestinal transplants.

As to this clone: Its target is unknown.

The data were produced by immunoSEQ multiplex PCR, yet TCRdb's version contains in-frame clones alone and is incomplete. The table records roughly 89,000 clones, 80% to 95% of them present only once. CDR3 length: 13 amino acids. Germline loops: CDR1 LNHNV, CDR2 YYDKDF (reference sequence). V was cut by 8 bases and J by 4 bases, with 11 bases left in between. Study-wide results and limits: Recipient marrow contained GvH clones, some of which appeared first in ileum or blood. Early post-transplant HvG declines showed an association with peak circulating GvH clone levels. Allografts carried high graft-versus-host to host-versus-graft clonal ratios in patients having graft-donor T cell macrochimerism.

The source was unstimulated CD4+ T cells sorted from spleen or lymph node cells, collected before intestinal transplant. The clonotype was recovered from a human donor who received an intestinal transplant. V is TRBV15 and J is TRBJ2-2; perhaps TRBD2 as D (6 bases). CDR3: CATRAGSTGELFF. The CDR3 nucleotides are TGTGCCACCCGGGCGGGGAGCACCGGGGAGCTGTTTTTT.